This record concerns one T cell receptor beta chain sequence. The germline V and J ends were trimmed by 3 bases and 2 bases, with 14 bases remaining between them. Germline lookup yields CDR1 MDHEN and CDR2 SYDVKM. The CDR3 totals 15 residues. This record belongs to a study of blood T cell repertoires in COVID-19. As for the study in general: Material from acute and convalescent COVID-19 was sourced from the United States, Italy and Spain. PBMCs, B-cell-depleted T cells, or T cells were the source of the cDNA or gDNA that made up the material.

As handled by the study authors: Nucleated cell counts were estimated from reference gene primer amplification. Method: immunoSEQ multiplex PCR; TCRdb's copy keeps in-frame clones and lacks some. The DNA gave D and trimming, while V, J and clone size come from that table. The table records roughly 15,000 clones, less than 80% of them present only once. This chain connects TRBV28 to TRBJ2-7, with D possibly matching TRBD2 (7 bases). The sequencing input was peripheral blood. The source of this sequence is a man between 65 and 85 years old with acute or convalescent COVID-19. The CDR3 loop reads CASSLGVGGPYEQYF. The CDR3 region has the DNA TGTGCCAGCAGTTTGGGCGTGGGGGGGCCCTACGAGCAGTACTTC.